In its sample, the clone carrying this T cell receptor beta chain was seen a few times. Its matching antigen is unknown. Clones were sequenced by immunoSEQ multiplex PCR, and TCRdb holds only the in-frame ones, with some missing. The repertoire holds about 30,000 clones, 80% seen once, with 5.8% in the top ten. The sample belongs to a study of Siglec-9 on CD8 T cells in melanoma. Study-wide findings and caveats: An effector memory CD8+ T-cell subset seemingly accumulating in melanoma was reportedly marked and regulated by Siglec-9.

The source of this sequence is a human donor in good health. The sample consisted of Siglec-9- CD8+ T cells sorted from blood.

The CDR3 nucleotides read TGTGCCAGCAGTGATAGAGTTGGATTGAACACTGAAGCTTTCTTT. Translation: CASSDRVGLNTEAFF. The chain couples TRBV6-1 to TRBJ1-1; D is undetermined. CDR1 is MNHNS and CDR2 is SASEGT in the germline V gene. V dropped 3 bases and J dropped 0 bases, with 11 bases sitting between them. CDR3 length: 15 amino acids.